The rows below give T cell receptor beta chains drawn from one sample of a study of response to subunit inactivated influenza vaccine. TCRdb itself ran the RT-PCR reads through MiXCR, one entry per CDR3 protein. The sample holds about 540,000 distinct CDR3 sequences, approximately 20% seen once. These data were also reused for a study on T cells expressing NK-cell markers.

The sequencing here drew on CD4+ T cells sorted from PBMCs, taken roughly 12 days after vaccination. Source of these receptors: a man in his fifties who received an inactivated influenza vaccine. The CDR3 runs from the conserved cysteine through the conserved F or W. The D gene is left open where the match is weak. For some rows the clone size is stated as once, few or many, or as a class when expanded; others skip it.

>few|TRBD1|TRBV20-1|TRBJ1-1
CSATVPGQGAEAFF
TGCAGTGCTACAGTTCCGGGACAGGGCGCTGAAGCTTTCTTT
>few|.|TRBV21-1|TRBJ2-5
CASRYGTAIFQETQYF
TGTGCCAGCAGGTACGGGACCGCAATTTTCCAAGAGACCCAGTACTTC
>few|TRBD2|TRBV20-1|TRBJ2-1
CSARVVAGSSYNEQFF
TGCAGTGCTAGAGTGGTAGCGGGGAGCTCCTACAATGAGCAGTTCTTC
>few|TRBD1|TRBV20-1|TRBJ1-5
CSAPSGTGLNQPQHF
TGCAGTGCCCCGTCGGGGACAGGGCTAAATCAGCCCCAGCATTTT
>few|TRBD1|TRBV7-2|TRBJ2-5
CASRGQGVWAQYF
TGTGCCAGCAGAGGACAGGGTGTATGGGCCCAGTACTTC
>.|.|TRBV15|TRBJ2-5
CATSRGDPWETQYF
TGTGCCACCAGCAGAGGGGACCCATGGGAGACCCAGTACTTC
>.|.|TRBV29-1|TRBJ2-6
CSVAQGSSGANVLTF
TGCAGCGTCGCCCAGGGGAGCTCTGGGGCCAACGTCCTGACTTTC
>.|TRBD2|TRBV15|TRBJ2-5
CATSPRGGETQYF
TGTGCCACCAGCCCGCGGGGGGGAGAGACCCAGTACTTC
>few|.|TRBV2|TRBJ2-3
CASRPDQSDTQYF
TGTGCCAGCAGACCCGACCAATCCGATACGCAGTATTTT
>.|.|TRBV5-1|TRBJ2-3
CASSFLQGGVSDTQYF
TGCGCCAGCAGCTTCTTACAGGGAGGCGTCTCAGATACGCAGTATTTT
>.|.|TRBV14|TRBJ2-1
CASSQDWSGRANNEQFF
TGTGCCAGCAGCCAAGATTGGTCGGGTCGGGCCAACAATGAGCAGTTCTTC
>once|TRBD2|TRBV20-1|TRBJ2-2
CSASPSGLLTGELFF
TGCAGTGCTAGCCCTAGCGGGCTGCTAACCGGGGAGCTGTTTTTT
>.|.|TRBV6-2/TRBV6-3|TRBJ2-7
CASSYAGPAYEQYF
TGTGCCAGCAGTTACGCGGGGCCAGCCTACGAGCAGTACTTC
>.|TRBD1|TRBV4-3|TRBJ1-4
CASSPGQGVTNEKLFF
TGCGCCAGCAGCCCCGGACAGGGGGTAACTAATGAAAAACTGTTTTTT
>few|.|TRBV30|TRBJ1-3
CAWGGLTSGNTIYF
TGTGCCTGGGGGGGACTGACCTCTGGAAACACCATATATTTT
>few|.|TRBV7-9|TRBJ1-1
CASSSQHGTEAFF
TGTGCCAGCAGCTCCCAGCATGGCACTGAAGCTTTCTTT
>.|.|TRBV5-5|TRBJ2-6
CASTPFDHISGANVLTF
TGTGCCAGCACCCCCTTTGACCATATCTCTGGGGCCAACGTCCTGACTTTC
>.|.|TRBV28|TRBJ2-7
CASRVLAGTYEQYF
TGTGCCAGCAGGGTCCTGGCAGGAACCTACGAGCAGTACTTC
>few|.|TRBV4-3|TRBJ2-1
CASSHLGREQFF
TGCGCCAGCAGCCACCTAGGTCGTGAGCAGTTCTTC
>few|.|TRBV2|TRBJ2-4
CASSSQGLAKNIQYF
TGTGCCAGCAGTTCCCAGGGACTTGCCAAAAACATTCAGTACTTC
>.|.|TRBV5-1|TRBJ2-4
CASSPRGSGIQYF
TGCGCCAGCAGCCCAAGGGGAAGTGGCATTCAGTACTTC
>few|TRBD2|TRBV4-2|TRBJ2-3
CASSQSAGGHTDTQYF
TGTGCCAGCAGCCAATCAGCGGGGGGGCATACAGATACGCAGTATTTT
>few|TRBD2|TRBV3-1|TRBJ2-3
CASSQDLAGSTDTQYF
TGTGCCAGCAGCCAAGACCTAGCGGGGAGCACAGATACGCAGTATTTT
>.|.|TRBV5-1|TRBJ2-1
CASTGESRHEQFF
TGCGCCAGCACTGGGGAGTCTAGGCATGAGCAGTTCTTC
>few|TRBD1|TRBV2|TRBJ2-1
CASSERRGGASDNEQFF
TGTGCCAGCAGTGAACGGAGAGGGGGCGCAAGTGACAATGAGCAGTTCTTC
>.|TRBD1|TRBV12-3/TRBV12-4|TRBJ2-7
CASTRDRSSYEQYF
TGTGCCAGCACCCGGGACAGAAGCTCCTACGAGCAGTACTTC
>.|.|TRBV20-1|TRBJ2-3
CSAVDPTDTQYF
TGCAGTGCGGTAGACCCCACAGATACGCAGTATTTT
>many|TRBD1|TRBV7-9|TRBJ2-7
CASSSDRGSDEQYF
TGTGCCAGCAGCTCGGACAGGGGGAGCGACGAGCAGTACTTC
>.|TRBD1|TRBV12-3/TRBV12-4|TRBJ2-3
CASRQGDTDTQYF
TGTGCCAGCAGACAGGGGGACACAGATACGCAGTATTTT
>few|.|TRBV18|TRBJ2-1
CASSPELYEQFF
TGTGCCAGCTCACCAGAGCTGTATGAGCAGTTCTTC
>.|.|TRBV20-1|TRBJ1-2
CSARDPGQGKAGYTF
TGCAGTGCTAGAGACCCTGGTCAGGGAAAGGCTGGCTACACCTTC
>.|.|TRBV20-1|TRBJ2-3
CSAPGSTDTQYF
TGCAGTGCTCCCGGGAGCACAGATACGCAGTATTTT
>.|.|TRBV27|TRBJ2-5
CASRQKSGSLGETQYF
TGTGCCAGCAGACAAAAATCAGGGTCTTTGGGGGAGACCCAGTACTTC
>.|.|TRBV12-3/TRBV12-4|TRBJ1-1
CASSLGSGGRTEAFF
TGTGCCAGCAGTTTAGGGTCCGGGGGTAGGACTGAAGCTTTCTTT
>.|TRBD1|TRBV6-5|TRBJ1-2
CASSYLSGGEYGYTF
TGTGCCAGCAGTTACCTTTCAGGGGGGGAGTATGGCTACACCTTC
>few|.|TRBV12-3/TRBV12-4|TRBJ1-1
CASSFTPGSAAEAFF
TGTGCCAGCAGTTTTACCCCCGGGAGCGCCGCTGAAGCTTTCTTT
>.|TRBD1|TRBV2|TRBJ2-3
CASRSGQGITDTQYF
TGTGCCAGCAGGTCGGGACAGGGAATCACAGATACGCAGTATTTT
>.|TRBD1|TRBV12-3/TRBV12-4|TRBJ1-2
CASSFGDRGSGYTF
TGTGCCAGCAGTTTTGGGGACAGGGGAAGTGGCTACACCTTC
>few|.|TRBV4-2|TRBJ1-1
CASSQDRHFEAFF
TGTGCCAGCAGCCAAGATCGACACTTTGAAGCTTTCTTT
>.|TRBD1|TRBV7-2|TRBJ1-2
CASSIRTGGIYGYTF
TGTGCCAGCAGCATCCGGACAGGGGGGATCTATGGCTACACCTTC
>.|TRBD2|TRBV3-1|TRBJ2-3
CASSPSGVGTDTQYF
TGTGCCAGCAGCCCAAGCGGGGTTGGAACAGATACGCAGTATTTT
>.|.|TRBV12-3/TRBV12-4|TRBJ1-2
CASSLGSDYGYTF
TGTGCCAGCAGTTTAGGCAGCGACTATGGCTACACCTTC
>few|TRBD1|TRBV7-8|TRBJ2-7
CASSLRQGNFYEQYF
TGTGCCAGCAGCCTGCGACAGGGGAATTTCTACGAGCAGTACTTC
>few|TRBD2|TRBV28|TRBJ2-3
CASITQAGGGVDTQYF
TGTGCCAGCATTACACAAGCGGGAGGGGGGGTAGATACGCAGTATTTT
>once|.|TRBV20-1|TRBJ1-1
CSARSGARAEAFF
TGCAGTGCTAGGTCGGGGGCAAGAGCTGAAGCTTTCTTT
>few|TRBD2|TRBV2|TRBJ2-3
CASRRETDTQYF
TGTGCCAGCAGGCGGGAGACAGATACGCAGTATTTT